There are many counts of the clone carrying this T cell receptor (beta chain). The antigen is unknown. The source of the sample is a study of CD8 T cells in ankylosing spondylitis. General observations from the study: What seemed typical of ankylosing spondylitis blood was a TCR beta motif built from several highly homologous variants. Past research had described some motif variants in reactive arthritis synovial fluid and blood. Matched ankylosing spondylitis synovial fluid reportedly contained a significantly enriched population of disease-linked clones.

Construction of TCR beta libraries was performed using quantitative 5'-RACE with molecular barcodes. TCRdb recomputed calls from the 5' RACE reads with MiXCR, one row per CDR3 protein. The sample holds some 220,000 distinct CDR3 sequences, approximately 7.6% seen once. Trimming shortened V by 6 bases and J by 7 bases, and 10 bases separated the two germline ends. This CDR3 contains 12 residues. The germline V gene has CDR1 MNHEY and CDR2 SVGEGT. Sequencing was done on a sample of blood, either unsorted or a sorted T cell fraction (not recorded which). The chain is built from TRBV6-2 or TRBV6-3 and TRBJ2-1, with D unresolved. The sequence was obtained from a female donor with ankylosing spondylitis or in good health (not recorded which). The CDR3 DNA reads TGTGCCAGCAGCCGAATTAGAAATGAGCAGTTCTTC. Translated, it gives CASSRIRNEQFF.